Shown below are 24 T cell receptor beta chains from a single sample sequenced in a study of T cell responses to AZD1222 COVID-19 vaccine. Using immunoSEQ multiplex PCR, the repertoire was profiled, and TCRdb retains in-frame clones only, with some absent. The sample lists about 130,000 clones, 88% occurring once. Sequenced here: peripheral blood, sampled on day 0 of MenACWY control vaccination. The receptors were sampled from an adult in good health.

V and J are TRBV12-5 and TRBJ2-1, with a tentative D call TRBD1 (7 bases). The V gene's germline CDR1 is LGHNT and CDR2 FRNRAP. The ends were cut back, 6 bases at V and 0 bases at J, with 18 bases in the middle. The CDR3 runs to 17 residues. The CDR3 DNA reads as TGTGCTAGTGGAGCCGCGGGACAGCAAATCTCCTACAATGAGCAGTTCTTC. Amino acids: CASGAAGQQISYNEQFF.

This rearrangement joins TRBV7-9 to TRBJ1-3, with 9 bases that match TRBD1. Unmatched junction bases numbered 0, after V lost 3 bases and J lost 3 bases. Per germline, CDR1 SEHNR and CDR2 FQNEAQ (reference sequence). There are 14 residues in the CDR3. The CDR3 DNA reads TGTGCCAGCAGCTTGGGACAGGGTGGAAACACCATATATTTT. This codes for CASSLGQGGNTIYF.

The gene calls are TRBV3-1 (or the pseudogene TRBV3-2) and TRBJ1-6; 7 nucleotides align to TRBD1. Germline V CDR1 and CDR2: LGHDT, YNNKEL (reference sequence). This CDR3 region has 15 residues. V was clipped by 0 bases and J by 9 bases; unmatched bases: 5. The CDR3 coding sequence is TGTGCCAGCAGCCAAGATTCAGGGGGAAGTTCACCCCTCCACTTT. Its protein is CASSQDSGGSSPLHF.

The CDR3 DNA is TGTGCCTGCAAGGGGGAAGGGCCCCAAAATTCACCCCTCCACTTT. Protein: CACKGEGPQNSPLHF. V and J are TRBV30 and TRBJ1-6; possibly TRBD1 for D (6 bases). The germline CDR1 and CDR2 sequences are GTSNPN and SVGIG (reference sequence). The CDR3 length is 15 residues. V was cut by 6 bases and J by 7 bases, with 19 bases left in between.

This clone was observed once. The V call is TRBV5-1, the J call TRBJ2-7, with 8 positions matching TRBD2. With V trimmed by 2 bases and J by 0 bases, 4 bases remained unmatched. This CDR3 has 15 amino acids. Germline V lookup: CDR1 SGHRS, CDR2 YFSETQ. CDR3 protein: CASSLLAGNSYEQYF. The DNA for the CDR3 is TGCGCCAGCAGCTTATTAGCGGGAAACTCCTACGAGCAGTACTTC.

The chain links TRBV9 to TRBJ2-7; no clear D gene. Trimming removed 3 bases from V and 0 bases from J, with 4 bases in between. CDR1 and CDR2 (germline): SGDLS, YYNGEE. CDR3 length equals 12 residues. CDR3 amino acids: CASSGNSYEQYF. DNA of the CDR3: TGTGCCAGCAGCGGTAACTCCTACGAGCAGTACTTC.

This clone was seen a single time. This sequence joins TRBV30 and TRBJ1-1; D gene uncertain. Per the germline V gene, CDR1 is GTSNPN and CDR2 is SVGIG (reference sequence). This CDR3 is 13 amino acids long. The V end lost 0 bases, the J end lost 8 bases, and 13 bases lay between the germline ends. The CDR3 DNA follows: TGTGCCTGGAGTGTACCAGTAACGGTGGAAGCTTTCTTT. It translates to CAWSVPVTVEAFF.

This rearrangement joins TRBV24-1 to TRBJ1-1; tentatively, D is TRBD1 (6 bases). Per germline, CDR1 KGHDR and CDR2 SFDVKD. V dropped 3 bases and J dropped 4 bases, with 17 bases sitting between them. There are 16 residues in the CDR3. The chain's CDR3 is CATSDAPGAGGTEAFF. In DNA, the CDR3 is TGTGCCACCAGTGATGCCCCAGGGGCGGGGGGCACTGAAGCTTTCTTT.

The chain has TRBV18 and TRBJ2-7; D might be TRBD2 (6 bases). The CDR3 covers 15 residues. V lost 3 bases, J lost 3 bases, and 15 bases lay in between. Germline V gives CDR1 KGHSH, CDR2 LQKENI. As DNA, the CDR3 is TGTGCCAGCTCACCCCCGGGGACTGGAGACTACGAGCAGTACTTC. Protein: CASSPPGTGDYEQYF.

The chain links TRBV9 to TRBJ1-2; 7 bases fit TRBD1. CDR1 and CDR2 (germline): SGDLS, YYNGEE. The ends lost 4 bases at V and 0 bases at J; junction bases unmatched: 3. This CDR3 spans 14 amino acids. CDR3 sequence (DNA): TGTGCCAGCAGCAGACAGGGAACTAACTATGGCTACACCTTC. Protein: CASSRQGTNYGYTF.

This clone was picked up one time. The chain is built from TRBV28 and TRBJ2-7; TRBD2 might be the D (6 bases). The CDR3 totals 15 residues. Germline V lookup: CDR1 MDHEN, CDR2 SYDVKM. V was cut by 10 bases and J by 3 bases, with 22 bases left in between. For the CDR3, the DNA is TGTGCCACCGAAGCCTCCGGGACTTTCGTCTACGAGCAGTACTTC. This gives the protein CATEASGTFVYEQYF.

The gene calls are TRBV3-1 (or the pseudogene TRBV3-2) and TRBJ2-3; 8 bases align to TRBD2. CDR3 size: 15 residues. V shed 4 bases, J shed 3 bases, and the junction held 6 bases outside the gene matches. CDR1 is LGHDT and CDR2 is YNNKEL in the germline V gene (reference sequence). CDR3 in amino acids: CASSPGGVRTDTQYF. The CDR3 DNA sequence: TGTGCCAGCAGCCCGGGGGGGGTAAGGACAGATACGCAGTATTTT.

This clone was recorded a few times. The chain carries TRBV12-5 and TRBJ2-1; TRBD1 matches at 9 bases. CDR1 and CDR2 from the germline V gene are LGHNT and FRNRAP. The CDR3 spans 17 residues. The V segment lost 1 base and the J segment 6 bases; nucleotides outside the gene matches: 10. The CDR3 DNA follows: TGTGCTAGTGGTTTGGGGAATGCGGGGACAGGGCGCAATGAGCAGTTCTTC. Translated, it gives CASGLGNAGTGRNEQFF.

V gene TRBV5-4 combines with J gene TRBJ1-1; D gene uncertain. The V gene lost 2 bases and the J gene lost 1 base, with 6 bases spanning the gap. This CDR3 has 13 residues. Germline-derived CDR1 and CDR2 are SGHNT and YYREEE (reference sequence). For the CDR3, the DNA is TGTGCCAGCAGCTTCAGAGGGAACACTGAAGCTTTCTTT. It codes for CASSFRGNTEAFF.

V is TRBV25-1 and J is TRBJ2-7, with 11 bases fitting TRBD2. V was pared by 4 bases and J by 5 bases, with 10 bases of the junction left unmatched. CDR1 is MGHDK and CDR2 is SYGVNS in the germline V gene. The CDR3 extends over 16 amino acids. The DNA for the CDR3 is TGTGCCAGCAGTGCCCCGACTAGCGGGACTTACGACGAGCAGTACTTC. Its protein product is CASSAPTSGTYDEQYF.

The rearrangement joins TRBV9 to TRBJ1-5; D remains ambiguous. Trimming removed 0 bases from V and 1 base from J, with 2 bases in between. The CDR3 sequence is 13 residues long. The germline gives CDR1 SGDLS, CDR2 YYNGEE. The CDR3 bases are TGTGCCAGCAGCGTAGCGAGCAATCAGCCCCAGCATTTT. Protein sequence: CASSVASNQPQHF.

This chain joins TRBV30 and TRBJ1-5; D is ambiguous. The CDR3 loop spans 14 amino acids. CDR1 is GTSNPN, CDR2 SVGIG, per germline (reference sequence). V was pared by 3 bases and J by 4 bases, with 13 bases between. Written as DNA, the CDR3 is TGTGCCTGGAGCCCGGAGACACCGAATCAGCCCCAGCATTTT. Amino acids: CAWSPETPNQPQHF.

The J gene is TRBJ2-5, the V gene TRBV24-1, with 12 bases that match TRBD1. The V gene's germline CDR1 is KGHDR and CDR2 SFDVKD. With V trimmed by 4 bases and J by 4 bases, 6 bases remained unmatched. This CDR3 is 16 amino acids long. The chain's CDR3 is CATSESGTGGRETQYF. CDR3 nucleotides: TGTGCCACCAGTGAATCCGGGACAGGGGGCCGAGAGACCCAGTACTTC.

The V call is TRBV5-1, the J call TRBJ2-7; 11 positions agree with TRBD2. V lost 4 bases and J lost 5; bases outside the gene matches: 17. The CDR3 sequence is 18 residues long. The germline V gene encodes CDR1 SGHRS and CDR2 YFSETQ. Here the CDR3 reads CASSPKGNSGRARDEQYF. DNA of the CDR3: TGCGCCAGCAGCCCGAAGGGTAATAGCGGGAGGGCCCGGGACGAGCAGTACTTC. Drawing the rest from reference TRBV5-1 and TRBJ2-7, the complete variable domain is KAGVTQTPRYLIKTRGQQVTLSCSPISGHRSVSWYQQTPGQGLQFLFEYFSETQRNKGNFPGRFSGRQFSNSRSEMNVSTLELGDSALYLCASSPKGNSGRARDEQYFGPGTRLTVT.

V usage is TRBV30 and J usage is TRBJ2-7, with D perhaps TRBD1 (5 bases). The germline CDR1 and CDR2 sequences are GTSNPN and SVGIG (reference sequence). The CDR3 length is 10 residues. Deletions cut 5 bases from V and 5 bases from J, with 7 bases between. CDR3 loop: CAWDSDEQYF. Here the CDR3 DNA reads TGTGCCTGGGACAGTGACGAGCAGTACTTC.

This clone has a single count. This chain links TRBV6-6 with TRBJ2-7; D is tentatively TRBD1 or TRBD2 (5 bases each). CDR1 and CDR2 from the germline V gene are MNHNY and SVGAGI (reference sequence). Trimming took 6 bases from V and 5 from J, leaving 17 bases between them. The CDR3 sequence is 14 residues long. The CDR3 reads CASSRRDRANEQYF. CDR3 bases: TGTGCCAGCAGCCGAAGGGACCGCGCCAACGAGCAGTACTTC.

The J gene is TRBJ2-7, the V gene TRBV6-5; D perhaps matches TRBD2 (7 bases). V shed 0 bases and J shed 0 bases, with 12 bases lying between them. Germline CDR1 is MNHEY and CDR2 is SVGAGI. This CDR3 comprises 16 residues. CDR3 residues: CASSYSVAGASYEQYF. In DNA form, the CDR3 reads TGTGCCAGCAGTTACTCGGTGGCGGGGGCCTCCTACGAGCAGTACTTC.

This chain joins TRBV18 and TRBJ2-6; D unclear. There are 14 residues in the CDR3. Germline V gene lookup returns CDR1 KGHSH and CDR2 LQKENI. Trimming took off 3 bases at V and 4 bases at J, with 7 bases between the two ends. This chain's CDR3 is CASSPPQGANVLTF. The CDR3 bases are TGTGCCAGCTCACCTCCGCAGGGGGCCAACGTCCTGACTTTC.

V usage is TRBV28 and J usage is TRBJ1-1; no reliable D call. The CDR3 has 13 residues. V shed 6 bases and J shed 6 bases, with 14 bases lying between them. In germline, CDR1 is MDHEN, CDR2 SYDVKM. In nucleotides, the CDR3 is TGTGCCAGCAGCCCAATGAGGATTGCTGAAGCTTTCTTT. It yields the protein CASSPMRIAEAFF.